Listed here are 23 T cell receptor beta chains from one sample, sequenced in a study of glioma-infiltrating T cells after dendritic cell vaccination. TCRdb's table, derived via immunoSEQ multiplex PCR, lists solely in-frame clones and lacks some. The repertoire holds 80,000 to 100,000 clones, over 60% seen once, with about 6.5% in the top ten. Sample: blood, taken before dendritic cell vaccination. The receptors shown here come from a human donor with glioblastoma.

The rearrangement uses TRBV5-1 and TRBJ2-3; D is possibly TRBD1 (5 bases). There are 14 residues in the CDR3. V lost 7 bases, J lost 2 bases, and 14 bases lay in between. Germline V gene data show CDR1 as SGHRS and CDR2 as YFSETQ. CDR3 DNA: TGCGCCAGCCCTAAGGGGTCCCACACAGATACGCAGTATTTT. Translation: CASPKGSHTDTQYF.

DNA for the CDR3: TGCAGCGCGGACAGGGTGGGGACTTACTATGGCTACACCTTC. Protein: CSADRVGTYYGYTF. The chain employs TRBV29-1 and TRBJ1-2; 8 bases fit TRBD1. The CDR3 is 14 amino acids. After removal of 7 bases from V and 3 bases from J, the junction contained 10 bases not matched to a gene. Looked up from germline, CDR1 is SQVTM and CDR2 is ANQGSEA.

The rearrangement uses TRBV25-1 and TRBJ2-1; D perhaps matches TRBD1 (6 bases). V lost 6 bases to trimming and J lost 1 base, with 13 bases between them. This CDR3 contains 15 residues. Germline V CDR1 and CDR2: MGHDK, SYGVNS. The CDR3 nucleotides read TGTGCCAGCAGCCCCAGGGGTCAATCCTACAATGAGCAGTTCTTC. Translating it yields CASSPRGQSYNEQFF.

This chain connects TRBV2 to TRBJ1-2, with D tentatively TRBD1 (6 bases). CDR3 length: 14 amino acids. Trimming cost V 11 bases and J 2 bases, with 18 bases left between them. Germline CDR1 and CDR2: SNHLY and FYNNEI. CDR3 nucleotide sequence: TGTGCCGGCCGGACAGCCTCAACGAACTATGGCTACACCTTC. Translation: CAGRTASTNYGYTF.

The genes are TRBV9 and TRBJ1-3, with 7 bases aligning to TRBD1. This CDR3 has 15 amino acids. V was pared by 2 bases and J by 1 base, with 3 bases of the junction left unmatched. Germline V lookup: CDR1 SGDLS, CDR2 YYNGEE. Here the CDR3 DNA reads TGTGCCAGCAGCGTGGGACAGTTATCTGGAAACACCATATATTTT. It codes for CASSVGQLSGNTIYF.

The chain is built from TRBV6-5 and TRBJ1-2, with 8 bases identical to TRBD1. Losses at the gene ends were 5 bases for V and 6 bases for J; bases not matched to a gene: 8. The CDR3 is 14 amino acids. Germline loops: CDR1 MNHEY, CDR2 SVGAGI. CDR3 region: CASSPWTGSDGYTF. For the CDR3, the DNA is TGTGCCAGCAGTCCCTGGACAGGGTCCGATGGCTACACCTTC.

This clone was counted a single time. This chain joins TRBV5-1 and TRBJ1-2; D unresolved. This CDR3 has 12 amino acids. The ends were cut back, 3 bases at V and 8 bases at J, with 11 bases in the middle. Germline-derived CDR1 and CDR2 are SGHRS and YFSETQ. The CDR3 nucleotides are TGCGCCAGCAGCTCCCCCGTACAGGGCTACACCTTC. As protein: CASSSPVQGYTF.

The CDR3 DNA sequence: TGTGCCAGAGGAGTAGGCAGGACAGGTTACACTGAAGCTTTCTTT. This encodes CARGVGRTGYTEAFF. The chain links TRBV21-1 to TRBJ1-1; TRBD1, the table's D call, lacks a check against the DNA. TRBV21-1 is labeled a pseudogene. This CDR3 has 15 residues.

The rearrangement links TRBV10-3 to TRBJ2-3; 8 bases map to TRBD1. The CDR3 extends over 12 amino acids. CDR1 is ENHRY, CDR2 SYGVKD, per germline. The V segment lost 11 bases and the J segment 2 bases; nucleotides outside the gene matches: 3. The DNA of the CDR3 is TGTGCCGTGGACAGGGCCACAGATACGCAGTATTTT. Translated: CAVDRATDTQYF.

The gene calls are TRBV19 and TRBJ1-4, with D unclear. Germline CDR1 is LNHDA and CDR2 is SQIVND (reference sequence). Trimming cost V 5 bases and J 8 bases, with 15 bases left between them. This CDR3 region has 14 residues. CDR3 coding DNA: TGTGCCAGTAGTCTCCCGGTTTCGGGGGAAAAACTGTTTTTT. Its protein product is CASSLPVSGEKLFF.

Written as DNA, the CDR3 is TGCGCCAGCAGCCAACACCCAAGGGGCACCGGGGAGCTGTTTTTT. Translating gives CASSQHPRGTGELFF. The gene calls are TRBV4-1 and TRBJ2-2; weak D call: TRBD1 (5 bases). The CDR3 loop spans 15 amino acids. Germline CDR1 is MGHRA and CDR2 is YSYEKL. V lost 2 bases to trimming and J lost 4 bases, with 11 bases between them.

V usage is TRBV25-1 and J usage is TRBJ2-1; 7 bases are a match to TRBD2. The V segment lost 6 bases and the J segment 6 bases; nucleotides outside the gene matches: 17. CDR1 and CDR2 from the germline V gene are MGHDK and SYGVNS. The CDR3 extends over 17 amino acids. CDR3 bases: TGTGCCAGCAGCGCCGATGGGGGGGGGAGTCTGACCAATGAGCAGTTCTTC. This encodes CASSADGGGSLTNEQFF.

This clone was picked up a small number of times. V gene TRBV19 combines with J gene TRBJ1-2, with unresolved D. Looked up from germline, CDR1 is LNHDA and CDR2 is SQIVND (reference sequence). The CDR3 has 13 amino acids. V lost 4 bases and J 4 bases, leaving 10 bases between the germline ends. The CDR3 reads CASSTEGFYGYTF. CDR3 DNA: TGTGCCAGTAGTACTGAGGGATTCTATGGCTACACCTTC. The full variable domain, its missing parts supplied by reference TRBV19 and TRBJ1-2, is DGGITQSPKYLFRKEGQNVTLSCEQNLNHDAMYWYRQDPGQGLRLIYYSQIVNDFQKGDIAEGYSVSREKKESFPLTVTSAQKNPTAFYLCASSTEGFYGYTFGSGTRLTVV.

The chain couples TRBV29-1 to TRBJ2-1, with 12 positions matching TRBD2. J gave up 4 bases and V 7 bases, and 2 bases lay outside the gene matches. Germline lookup yields CDR1 SQVTM and CDR2 ANQGSEA. CDR3 length equals 13 residues. The CDR3: CSALAGGYNEQFF. Written as DNA, the CDR3 is TGCAGCGCACTAGCGGGGGGATACAATGAGCAGTTCTTC.

V usage is TRBV6-5 and J usage is TRBJ2-1, with TRBD2 matching over 11 bases. From germline, CDR1 is MNHEY and CDR2 SVGAGI. The length of the CDR3 is 15 residues. The junction had 5 bases not matched to a gene; V was cut back by 6 bases and J by 4 bases. The CDR3 DNA is TGTGCCAGCAGAACCGGGACTAGCGGTTACAATGAGCAGTTCTTC. Its translation: CASRTGTSGYNEQFF.

This sequence joins TRBV6-1 and TRBJ2-3, with a weak D call TRBD2 (7 bases). Trimming took off 4 bases at V and 5 bases at J, with 22 bases between the two ends. This CDR3 region has 17 residues. Germline V lookup: CDR1 MNHNS, CDR2 SASEGT. CDR3 residues: CASSVLLVGGGIDTQYF. For the CDR3, the DNA is TGTGCCAGCAGTGTACTATTGGTAGGGGGGGGGATAGATACGCAGTATTTT.

The J gene is TRBJ2-1, the V gene TRBV19; no clear D. Trimming removed 2 bases at V and 0 bases at J, with 8 bases between. The length of the CDR3 is 15 residues. In germline, CDR1 is LNHDA, CDR2 SQIVND (reference sequence). The CDR3 DNA reads as TGTGCCAGTAGTATAACTCCCGTCTCCTACAATGAGCAGTTCTTC. It yields the protein CASSITPVSYNEQFF.

This chain links TRBV2 with TRBJ1-1, with a weak D call TRBD1 (6 bases). Trimming removed 6 bases at V and 0 bases at J, with 11 bases between. CDR1 is SNHLY, CDR2 FYNNEI, per germline. The CDR3 is made up of 14 amino acids. CDR3 residues: CASRDSSLNTEAFF. DNA for the CDR3: TGTGCCAGCAGGGACAGCAGCCTGAACACTGAAGCTTTCTTT.

CDR3 DNA sequence: TGTGCCAGCAGCTTATTAGGGGTCCACACCATATATTTT. Translating it yields CASSLLGVHTIYF. The genes are TRBV7-8 and TRBJ1-3; maybe TRBD1 (5 bases). Germline CDR1 reads SGHVS; CDR2 reads FQNEAQ. The CDR3 covers 13 residues. V shed 2 bases and J shed 8 bases, with 10 bases lying between them.

The sample holds a few counts of this clone. V and J are TRBV6-1 and TRBJ1-1, with D tentatively TRBD1 (5 bases). Germline loops: CDR1 MNHNS, CDR2 SASEGT. The CDR3 runs 16 residues. The V and J ends lost 2 bases and 3 bases respectively, with 16 bases between them. DNA for the CDR3: TGTGCCAGCAGTGAACGGGCAGGGTGGCCCTACACTGAAGCTTTCTTT. As protein: CASSERAGWPYTEAFF.

This clone was seen only a few times. Other DNA sequences from this sample encode an identical CDR3 as well. This rearrangement joins TRBV6-1 to TRBJ1-2, with a weak D call TRBD1 (6 bases). There are 14 residues in the CDR3. Trimming left V 0 bases short and J 4 bases short, with 9 bases between. Germline V gene data show CDR1 as MNHNS and CDR2 as SASEGT. The CDR3 region has the DNA TGTGCCAGCAGTGAAGCAGGGGGGGCCTATGGCTACACCTTC. Its protein is CASSEAGGAYGYTF.

V and J are TRBV20-1 and TRBJ2-7; D unresolved. CDR1 is DFQATT, CDR2 SNEGSKA, per germline (reference sequence). CDR3 length: 11 amino acids. Trimming took 2 bases from V and 7 from J, leaving 9 bases between them. CDR3 DNA: TGCAGTGCTAGAAGATCGGAGGAGCAGTACTTC. Translating it yields CSARRSEEQYF.

V and J are TRBV10-3 and TRBJ2-5; TRBD2 aligns across 8 bases. There are 16 residues in the CDR3. V was clipped by 2 bases and J by 3 bases; unmatched bases: 8. Germline CDR1 reads ENHRY; CDR2 reads SYGVKD. In nucleotides, the CDR3 is TGTGCCATCAGTGAGATTACCGGGGGGGCGGAAGAGACCCAGTACTTC. This encodes CAISEITGGAEETQYF.